This T cell receptor (beta chain) was obtained from a study of blood T cell repertoires in COVID-19. Turning to the study itself: Sites in the United States, Italy and Spain provided acute and convalescent COVID-19 samples. Nucleic acid was either cDNA or gDNA, and it came from T cells, B-cell-depleted T cells, or PBMCs.

In the original analysis: Amplification of reference gene primers was used by the study to estimate nucleated cell counts. The assay was immunoSEQ multiplex PCR, and TCRdb's table has in-frame clones only and misses some. V, J and clone size reflect that table, while D and trimming were determined from the DNA. The sample lists about 410,000 clones, about nine tenths occurring once. Sequenced input: peripheral blood. This TCR derives from a woman aged 25 to 39 with active or convalescent COVID-19.

CDR3 sequence (DNA): TGTGCCAGCAGCCCTCGGGGGGGCGGAACAGATACGCAGTATTTT. Translating it yields CASSPRGGGTDTQYF. The chain couples TRBV7-9 to TRBJ2-3; 8 bases line up with TRBD2. Germline CDR1 and CDR2: SEHNR and FQNEAQ (reference sequence). This CDR3 has 15 amino acids. With 5 bases clipped from V and 3 bases from J, the junction kept 7 bases outside the gene matches.